This T cell receptor beta chain was sequenced in a study of Graves' ophthalmopathy and Graves' hyperthyroidism. Study-wide results and caveats: Most thyroid-expanded clonotypes exceeding 0.001 frequency were also found in blood. Classification of ophthalmopathy versus stable hyperthyroidism by a 13-signature model yielded 85% to 90% sensitivity and approximately 80% specificity.

Looked up from germline, CDR1 is MGHDK and CDR2 is SYGVNS. The CDR3 runs to 12 residues. The V gene lost 11 bases and the J gene lost 3 bases, with 10 bases spanning the gap. About this clonotype: As yet, its antigen is unknown.

RNA transcripts were the template, and TCR beta CDR3 regions were amplified from them. Second-round multiplex PCR came after first-round RT-PCR with HTBI primers. TCRdb re-called the multiplex PCR reads through MiXCR, storing one row per CDR3 protein. The sample lists around 1,000,000 distinct CDR3 sequences, about 35% occurring once. The sample consisted of peripheral blood or thyroid tissue (not recorded which). The receptor was derived from an adult man with Graves' hyperthyroidism. V gene TRBV25-1 combines with J gene TRBJ1-4, with a tentative D call TRBD1 (5 bases). CDR3 in DNA: TGTGCCGCGACAGCAGCTAATGAAAAACTGTTTTTT. This translates into CAATAANEKLFF.